These 20 T cell receptor beta chains came from one sample sequenced in a study of cytomegalovirus exposure and HLA in healthy donors. Primers included in the PCR were 60 Vbeta and 13 Jbeta primers. Generated by immunoSEQ multiplex PCR, the TCRdb table keeps only in-frame clones and is missing some. The repertoire holds about 90,000 clones, with approximately 66% as singletons. Sequencing was done on a sample of PBMCs. Source of these receptors: a man under 40 in good health and CMV-seronegative.

The genes are TRBV7-2 and TRBJ1-3, with no clear D. The CDR3 is 14 residues long. Germline assignment: CDR1 SGHTA and CDR2 FQGNSA. The V end lost 5 bases, the J end lost 4 bases, and 12 bases lay between the germline ends. CDR3 sequence: CASSVDTGGNTIYF. CDR3 in DNA: TGTGCCAGCAGCGTAGACACGGGAGGAAACACCATATATTTT. Combining the CDR3 with reference TRBV7-2 and TRBJ1-3 gives the whole variable domain GAGVSQSPSNKVTEKGKDVELRCDPISGHTALYWYRQSLGQGLEFLIYFQGNSAPDKSGLPSDRFSAERTGGSVSTLTIQRTQQEDSAVYLCASSVDTGGNTIYFGEGSWLTVV.

The gene calls are TRBV7-8 and TRBJ1-1, with 7 bases that match TRBD1. CDR1 and CDR2 from the germline V gene are SGHVS and FQNEAQ. The CDR3 has 17 amino acids. Unmatched junction bases numbered 12, after V lost 1 base and J lost 4 bases. The CDR3 region has the DNA TGTGCCAGCAGCTTAGAGGGGGCAGGGGGTGGTGGCACTGAAGCTTTCTTT. Translation: CASSLEGAGGGGTEAFF.

The CDR3 protein is CASSFMEDYEQYF. CDR3 DNA: TGCGCCAGCAGCTTTATGGAGGATTACGAGCAGTACTTC. The J gene is TRBJ2-7, the V gene TRBV5-1; D is possibly TRBD2 (5 bases). Germline values: CDR1 SGHRS, CDR2 YFSETQ. V dropped 2 bases and J dropped 4 bases, with 10 bases sitting between them. The CDR3 contains 13 residues.

J is TRBJ2-7 and V is TRBV7-8, with TRBD2 identical over 10 bases. The CDR3 runs to 18 residues. V gave up 1 base and J gave up 3 bases; unmatched junction bases: 12. Germline loops: CDR1 SGHVS, CDR2 FQNEAQ. The CDR3 is CASSLEASGGLLRYEQYF. DNA for the CDR3: TGTGCCAGCAGCTTAGAGGCTAGCGGGGGTCTTTTACGCTACGAGCAGTACTTC.

The chain carries TRBV21-1 and TRBJ1-2; the table's D call TRBD1 went unverified against the DNA. TRBV21-1 is a pseudogene. The CDR3 has 13 amino acids. This chain's CDR3 is CASTGQGGYGYTF. In nucleotides, the CDR3 is TGTGCCAGCACAGGACAGGGGGGCTATGGCTACACCTTC.

V usage is TRBV9 and J usage is TRBJ2-7, with TRBD1 as a possible D gene (5 bases). Trimming stripped 4 bases from V and 3 bases from J, with 20 bases between. The CDR3 totals 16 residues. Per germline, CDR1 SGDLS and CDR2 YYNGEE. The CDR3 loop reads CASSTTTESTSYEQYF. For the CDR3, the DNA is TGTGCCAGCAGCACGACGACAGAATCCACGAGCTACGAGCAGTACTTC.

The chain couples TRBV4-1 to TRBJ2-7; 13 positions match TRBD2. CDR1 is MGHRA, CDR2 YSYEKL, per germline. V shed 10 bases, J shed 4 bases, and the junction held 10 bases outside the gene matches. CDR3 length: 15 amino acids. The CDR3 DNA reads as TGCGCCACCGCTGGACTAGCGGGAGATAAATACGAGCAGTACTTC. It codes for CATAGLAGDKYEQYF.

V gene TRBV2 combines with J gene TRBJ2-5; 7 bases match TRBD1. The CDR3 consists of 16 residues. Germline trimming cut 4 bases from V and 5 bases from J; bases unmatched to any gene: 13. CDR1 is SNHLY and CDR2 is FYNNEI in the germline V gene. The chain's CDR3 is CASSADSLRGRETQYF. As DNA, the CDR3 is TGTGCCAGCAGTGCGGATAGTCTGAGGGGGCGGGAGACCCAGTACTTC.

On this clone itself: The junction and the germline gene differ at one end; a read error may be behind it. The chain links TRBV5-1 to TRBJ2-7; 8 nucleotides line up with TRBD2. CDR1 is SGHRS and CDR2 is YFSETQ in the germline V gene. This CDR3 has 17 amino acids. DNA for the CDR3: TGCGCCAGCACCTTGGGACTAGACGTCTTCAGCTCCTACGAGCAGTACTTC. It specifies CASTLGLDVFSSYEQYF.

The V and J genes are TRBV27 and TRBJ2-6; D is possibly TRBD1 (5 bases). The V gene's germline CDR1 is MNHEY and CDR2 SMNVEV (reference sequence). The V end was cut by 2 bases, the J end by 0 bases, with 8 bases between. This CDR3 region has 16 residues. CDR3 amino acids: CASSLNRFSGANVLTF. DNA of the CDR3: TGTGCCAGCAGTTTAAACAGGTTCTCTGGGGCCAACGTCCTGACTTTC.

The rearrangement links TRBV9 to TRBJ2-7; the D gene is possibly TRBD2 (6 bases). Germline V gene data show CDR1 as SGDLS and CDR2 as YYNGEE. V was trimmed by 1 base and J by 3 bases, leaving 11 bases between them. This CDR3 is 14 amino acids long. For the CDR3, the DNA is TGTGCCAGCAGCGTATTGGCTAGCGACTACGAGCAGTACTTC. Translation gives CASSVLASDYEQYF. The whole variable domain, filled in from reference TRBV9 and TRBJ2-7, reads DSGVTQTPKHLITATGQRVTLRCSPRSGDLSVYWYQQSLDQGLQFLIQYYNGEERAKGNILERFSAQQFPDLHSELNLSSLELGDSALYFCASSVLASDYEQYFGPGTRLTVT.

V is TRBV4-1 and J is TRBJ2-3, with 8 positions matching TRBD2. The V gene end was trimmed by 4 bases and the J gene end by 5 bases; junction bases not matched to a gene: 5. Germline V gives CDR1 MGHRA, CDR2 YSYEKL. The CDR3 is made up of 14 amino acids. This CDR3 is CASSPGLAQDTQYF. The DNA of the CDR3 is TGCGCCAGCAGCCCAGGACTAGCACAAGATACGCAGTATTTT.

The V call is TRBV19, the J call TRBJ1-2; perhaps TRBD1 as D (5 bases). V lost 1 base, J lost 2 bases, and 14 bases lay in between. The CDR3 is 16 amino acids. Germline loops: CDR1 LNHDA, CDR2 SQIVND (reference sequence). The CDR3 reads CASSIAFGHLNYGYTF. The CDR3 DNA sequence: TGTGCCAGTAGTATAGCTTTTGGACACTTGAACTATGGCTACACCTTC.

Only a few counts were recorded for this clone. This chain connects TRBV6-5 to TRBJ2-1, with 10 bases that match TRBD1. The CDR3 extends over 15 amino acids. Germline trimming cut 4 bases from V and 8 bases from J; bases unmatched to any gene: 8. Germline V gene data show CDR1 as MNHEY and CDR2 as SVGAGI. In nucleotides, the CDR3 is TGTGCCAGCAGTTCGGGGACAGGGGTTTTTGATGAGCAGTTCTTC. It is translated as CASSSGTGVFDEQFF.

The rearrangement uses TRBV9 and TRBJ2-7; TRBD1 might be the D (6 bases). CDR3 size: 13 residues. Per germline, CDR1 SGDLS and CDR2 YYNGEE. Trimming cost V 3 bases and J 4 bases, with 11 bases left between them. The chain's CDR3 is CASSALQGYEQYF. CDR3 bases: TGTGCCAGCAGCGCCCTCCAGGGGTACGAGCAGTACTTC.

In its sample, this clone was seen a few times. The gene calls are TRBV19 and TRBJ2-2; 8 bases are shared with TRBD1. The CDR3 runs 14 residues. The trim removed 7 bases at V and 5 bases at J, leaving 6 bases unmatched. Germline loops: CDR1 LNHDA, CDR2 SQIVND (reference sequence). The CDR3 sequence is CASNPGGLTGELFF. DNA for the CDR3: TGTGCCAGTAACCCAGGGGGCCTAACCGGGGAGCTGTTTTTT.

V is TRBV7-3 and J is TRBJ2-1; 7 bases line up with TRBD1. This CDR3 contains 13 residues. The ends lost 6 bases at V and 8 bases at J; junction bases unmatched: 7. Per germline, CDR1 SGHTA and CDR2 FQGTGA. The DNA of the CDR3 is TGTGCCAGCAGATTGACAGGGTTTGATGAGCAGTTCTTC. This translates into CASRLTGFDEQFF.

The rearrangement links TRBV19 to TRBJ2-5, with 7 positions matching TRBD2. With 9 bases clipped from V and 5 bases from J, the junction kept 9 bases outside the gene matches. Germline values: CDR1 LNHDA, CDR2 SQIVND (reference sequence). This CDR3 has 13 residues. CDR3 DNA sequence: TGTGCCAGCGAGCGGACTAGAGGGGAGACCCAGTACTTC. It is translated as CASERTRGETQYF.

This clone was seen more than once but under ten times. The rearrangement links TRBV5-1 to TRBJ2-7; D not certain. CDR3 length: 11 residues. From germline, CDR1 is SGHRS and CDR2 YFSETQ. Trimming cost V 3 bases and J 3 bases, with 4 bases left between them. In nucleotides, the CDR3 is TGCGCCAGCAGCTCCCTCTACGAGCAGTACTTC. Protein: CASSSLYEQYF. Filled out from reference TRBV5-1 and TRBJ2-7, the complete variable domain reads KAGVTQTPRYLIKTRGQQVTLSCSPISGHRSVSWYQQTPGQGLQFLFEYFSETQRNKGNFPGRFSGRQFSNSRSEMNVSTLELGDSALYLCASSSLYEQYFGPGTRLTVT.

This clone was observed a handful of times. V and J are TRBV12-5 and TRBJ2-7; tentatively, D is TRBD1 (6 bases). The germline CDR1 and CDR2 sequences are LGHNT and FRNRAP. The germline V and J ends were trimmed by 5 bases and 2 bases, with 13 bases remaining between them. This CDR3 region has 14 residues. The CDR3 loop is CASGPRTGPYEQYF. DNA for the CDR3: TGTGCTAGTGGTCCACGAACAGGGCCCTACGAGCAGTACTTC.